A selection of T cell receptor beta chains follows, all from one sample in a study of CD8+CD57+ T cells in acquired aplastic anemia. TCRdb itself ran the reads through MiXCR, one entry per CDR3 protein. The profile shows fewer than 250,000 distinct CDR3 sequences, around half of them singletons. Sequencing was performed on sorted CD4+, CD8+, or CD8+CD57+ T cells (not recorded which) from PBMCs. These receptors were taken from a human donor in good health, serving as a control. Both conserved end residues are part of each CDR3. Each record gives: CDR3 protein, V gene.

cdr3_aa: CATSRENSPLHF; v_call: TRBV15
cdr3_aa: CASSEGAGLAETQYF; v_call: TRBV2
cdr3_aa: CASSQLGDRGPGNTIYF; v_call: TRBV4-1
cdr3_aa: CASSVYGPEGTEAFF; v_call: TRBV2
cdr3_aa: CASSPNSVASGTDTQYF; v_call: TRBV6-2/TRBV6-3
cdr3_aa: CASSPRTSGGHEQYF; v_call: TRBV5-1
cdr3_aa: CSALPGQGGEQYF; v_call: TRBV20-1
cdr3_aa: CASSLAAGATDTQYF; v_call: TRBV5-6
cdr3_aa: CASGLSPTGGFYGYTF; v_call: TRBV12-5
cdr3_aa: CATSRSAHTYEQYF; v_call: TRBV15
cdr3_aa: CASSSDGTLHSPLHF; v_call: TRBV7-9
cdr3_aa: CSARGTANTEAFF; v_call: TRBV20-1
cdr3_aa: CASSRTSSYNEQFF; v_call: TRBV25-1
cdr3_aa: CASSGERGGSNEQFF; v_call: TRBV7-9
cdr3_aa: CASSFEGGSYEQYF; v_call: TRBV7-2
cdr3_aa: CSATWGVRGYTF; v_call: TRBV20-1